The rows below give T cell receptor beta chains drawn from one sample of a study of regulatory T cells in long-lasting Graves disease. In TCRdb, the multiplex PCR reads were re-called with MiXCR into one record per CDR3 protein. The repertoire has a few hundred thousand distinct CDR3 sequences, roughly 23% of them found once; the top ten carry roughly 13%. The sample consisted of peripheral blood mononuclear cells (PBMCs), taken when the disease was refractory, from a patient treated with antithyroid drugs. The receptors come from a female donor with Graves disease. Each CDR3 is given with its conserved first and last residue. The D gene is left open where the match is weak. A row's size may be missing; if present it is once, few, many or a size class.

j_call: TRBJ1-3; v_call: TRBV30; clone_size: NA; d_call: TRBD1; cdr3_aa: CAGTGGRNTIYF; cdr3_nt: TGTGCCGGGACAGGCGGTCGAAACACCATATATTTT
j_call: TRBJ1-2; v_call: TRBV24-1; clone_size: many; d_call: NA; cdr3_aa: CATSDRRTGDLYGYTF; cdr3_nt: TGTGCCACCAGTGATCGACGGACGGGGGATCTTTATGGCTACACCTTC
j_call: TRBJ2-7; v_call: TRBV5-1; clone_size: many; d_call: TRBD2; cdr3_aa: CASSPTLAESYEQYF; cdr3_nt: TGTGCCAGCAGCCCAACCCTAGCGGAGTCCTACGAGCAGTACTTC
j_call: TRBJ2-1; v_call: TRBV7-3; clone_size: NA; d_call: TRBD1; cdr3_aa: CASSQPDRGMDNEQFF; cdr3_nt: TGTGCCAGCAGCCAACCCGACAGGGGCATGGACAATGAGCAGTTCTTC
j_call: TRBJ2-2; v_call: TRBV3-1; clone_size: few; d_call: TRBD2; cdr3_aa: CASSLGTSGSTGGELFF; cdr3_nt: TGTGCCAGCAGCCTGGGGACTAGCGGGAGTACTGGCGGGGAGCTGTTTTTT
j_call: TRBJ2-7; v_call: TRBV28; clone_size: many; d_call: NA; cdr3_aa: CASTPVAQGRIYEQYF; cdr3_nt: TGTGCCAGCACCCCGGTAGCCCAGGGGAGAATCTACGAGCAGTACTTC
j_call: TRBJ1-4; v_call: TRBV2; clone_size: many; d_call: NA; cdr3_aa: CASSGGDTELNEKLFF; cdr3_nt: TGTGCCAGCAGCGGAGGGGATACAGAACTTAATGAAAAACTGTTTTTT
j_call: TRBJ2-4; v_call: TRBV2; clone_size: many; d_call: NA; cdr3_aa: CASSEKDIQYF; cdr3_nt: TGTGCCAGCAGTGAGAAGGACATTCAGTACTTC
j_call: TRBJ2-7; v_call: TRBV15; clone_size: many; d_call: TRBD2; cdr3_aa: CATSRERSIAGGQYF; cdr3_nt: TGTGCCACCAGCAGAGAAAGGAGTATAGCGGGGGGCCAGTACTTC
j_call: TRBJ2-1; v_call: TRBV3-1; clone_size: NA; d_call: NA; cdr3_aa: CASSSRGAPYNEQFF; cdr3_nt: TGTGCCAGCAGCTCCCGGGGGGCCCCCTACAATGAGCAGTTCTTC
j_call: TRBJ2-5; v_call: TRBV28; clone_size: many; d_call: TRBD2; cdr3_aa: CASTTGASGAYQETQYF; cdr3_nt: TGTGCCAGCACAACAGGGGCTAGCGGGGCTTACCAAGAGACCCAGTACTTC
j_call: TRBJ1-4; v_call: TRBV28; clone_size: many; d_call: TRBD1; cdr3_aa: CGTGVNEKLFF; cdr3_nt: TGTGGGACAGGCGTTAATGAAAAACTGTTTTTT
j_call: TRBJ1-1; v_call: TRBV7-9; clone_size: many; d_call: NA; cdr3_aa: CASSRTDLTEAFF; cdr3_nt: TGTGCCAGCAGTAGGACCGATTTAACTGAAGCTTTCTTT
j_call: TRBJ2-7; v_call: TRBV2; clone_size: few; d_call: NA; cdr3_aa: CASSEQAAGPYEQYF; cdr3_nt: TGTGCCAGCAGTGAACAGGCAGCCGGGCCCTACGAGCAGTACTTC
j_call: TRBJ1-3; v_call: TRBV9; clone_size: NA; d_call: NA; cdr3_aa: CASSSHLGGAGNTIYF; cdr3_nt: TGTGCCAGCAGCTCTCACCTAGGGGGTGCTGGAAACACCATATATTTT
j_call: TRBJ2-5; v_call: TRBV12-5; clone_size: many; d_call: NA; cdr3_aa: CASGLGVRRDPQETQYF; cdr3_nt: TGTGCTAGTGGTTTGGGGGTCCGCAGGGACCCGCAAGAGACCCAGTACTTC
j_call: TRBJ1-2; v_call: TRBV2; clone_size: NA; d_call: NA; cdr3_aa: CASSDPGDYGYTF; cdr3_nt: TGTGCCAGCAGTGACCCAGGGGACTATGGCTACACCTTC
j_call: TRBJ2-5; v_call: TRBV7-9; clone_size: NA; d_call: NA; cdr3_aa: CASSQPEAGQETQYF; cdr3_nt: TGTGCCAGCAGCCAACCCGAAGCGGGCCAAGAGACCCAGTACTTC
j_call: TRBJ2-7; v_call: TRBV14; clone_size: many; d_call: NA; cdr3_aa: CASSQDRRSYEQYF; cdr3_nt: TGTGCCAGCAGCCAAGATCGGAGGTCCTACGAGCAGTACTTC
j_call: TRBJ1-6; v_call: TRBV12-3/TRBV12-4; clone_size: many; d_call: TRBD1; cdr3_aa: CASSRTGEASPLHF; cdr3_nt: TGTGCCAGCAGTCGCACAGGGGAGGCTTCACCCCTCCACTTT
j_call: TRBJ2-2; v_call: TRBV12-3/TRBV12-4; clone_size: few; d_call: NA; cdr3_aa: CASSFRTGMSGELFF; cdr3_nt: TGTGCCAGCAGTTTCCGGACCGGGATGAGCGGGGAGCTGTTTTTT
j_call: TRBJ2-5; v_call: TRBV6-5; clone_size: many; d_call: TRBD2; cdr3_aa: CASSYWASGVVETQYF; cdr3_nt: TGTGCCAGCAGTTACTGGGCTAGCGGGGTGGTAGAGACCCAGTACTTC